The 5 T cell receptor beta chains reported below all come from one sample, sequenced in a study of blood T cell repertoires in COVID-19. The data were produced by immunoSEQ multiplex PCR, yet TCRdb's version contains in-frame clones alone and is incomplete. The table lists approximately 300,000 clones, 75% to 90% of them singletons. The sequenced material came from PBMCs or T cells enriched from blood (not recorded which). All receptors derive from a woman in her twenties or thirties who had been exposed to COVID-19.

The chain joins TRBV6-6 to TRBJ1-5, with 8 bases matching TRBD1. Germline V gene lookup returns CDR1 MNHNY and CDR2 SVGAGI (reference sequence). J gave up 6 bases and V 6 bases, and 10 bases lay outside the gene matches. The CDR3 totals 15 residues. The CDR3 sequence is CASRGEGRGLQPQHF. CDR3 coding DNA: TGTGCCAGCAGGGGGGAGGGCAGGGGGCTTCAGCCCCAGCATTTT.

This chain links TRBV13 with TRBJ1-1, with D perhaps TRBD1 (5 bases). The V and J ends lost 2 bases and 4 bases respectively, with 8 bases between them. This CDR3 spans 13 amino acids. Per the germline V gene, CDR1 is PRHDT and CDR2 is FYEKMQ (reference sequence). The CDR3 region is CASSLRGGTEAFF. The DNA of the CDR3 is TGTGCCAGCAGCTTACGGGGGGGCACTGAAGCTTTCTTT.

The chain couples TRBV28 to TRBJ2-3; a possible D gene is TRBD1 (6 bases). Germline V gene sequence: CDR1 MDHEN, CDR2 SYDVKM. The CDR3 loop spans 14 amino acids. V was trimmed by 7 bases and J by 0 bases, leaving 11 bases between them. The CDR3 loop reads CASNSRGSTDTQYF. CDR3 DNA: TGTGCCAGCAACAGCAGGGGAAGCACAGATACGCAGTATTTT. Combining the CDR3 with reference TRBV28 and TRBJ2-3 gives the whole variable domain DVKVTQSSRYLVKRTGEKVFLECVQDMDHENMFWYRQDPGLGLRLIYFSYDVKMKEKGDIPEGYSVSREKKERFSLILESASTNQTSMYLCASNSRGSTDTQYFGPGTRLTVL.

The chain is built from TRBV19 and TRBJ1-1; 7 bases fit TRBD1. After removal of 3 bases from V and 6 bases from J, the junction contained 13 bases not matched to a gene. The germline V gene encodes CDR1 LNHDA and CDR2 SQIVND (reference sequence). There are 16 residues in the CDR3. CDR3 in DNA: TGTGCCAGTAGTATTGATCCCGGGACAGCCCCTGCTGAAGCTTTCTTT. It codes for CASSIDPGTAPAEAFF.

The chain is built from TRBV18 and TRBJ1-1; 9 bases match TRBD1. Germline CDR1 and CDR2: KGHSH and LQKENI. The CDR3 has 15 amino acids. V was clipped by 5 bases and J by 7 bases; unmatched bases: 11. The CDR3 coding sequence is TGTGCCAGCTCAACCCCGGGACAGGGTAAGGGTGAAGCTTTCTTT. This sequence encodes CASSTPGQGKGEAFF.